This T cell receptor (beta chain) was obtained from a study of blood T cell repertoires in COVID-19. Study summary: Whether acute or convalescent, the COVID-19 samples came from the United States, Italy and Spain.

The germline CDR1 and CDR2 sequences are GTSNPN and SVGIG (reference sequence). CDR3 length: 12 residues. V lost 2 bases and J lost 5, with 9 bases in between. TCRdb's copy holds only in-frame clones and misses some; the assay was immunoSEQ multiplex PCR. The data contain about 140,000 clones, 84% of them seen just once; the ten biggest clones take up under 4.5%. V and J are TRBV30 and TRBJ2-5, with D possibly matching TRBD2 (5 bases). This clonotype was obtained from a woman aged 55-70 years with acute or convalescent COVID-19. The sample comprised peripheral blood. CDR3 sequence reads: CAWSPGYETQYF. In DNA form, the CDR3 reads TGTGCCTGGAGTCCGGGGTACGAGACCCAGTACTTC.